Following are 5 T cell receptor beta chains from one sample sequenced in a study of vaccination and CD4 T cells after COVID-19. No antigen has been identified for these receptors. Treatment indicated: roughly ten-day PBMC culture with coronavirus spike peptide pools or control peptides (ViraFEST assay). Once obtained from cultured CD4+ T cells, the DNA was sequenced using the Oncomine TCR Beta short-read assay. MiXCR was run by TCRdb on the PCR reads, yielding one entry per CDR3 protein. The table includes 20,000 to 25,000 distinct CDR3 sequences, approximately 59% detected once. The specimen was CD4+ T cells from blood, cultured in vitro, collected after SARS-CoV-2 vaccination. The receptors shown here come from a human donor who received a COVID-19 vaccine.

The chain couples TRBV6-1 to TRBJ1-5; weak D call: TRBD1 (5 bases). CDR1 and CDR2 from the germline V gene are MNHNS and SASEGT. Trimming removed 7 bases from V and 5 bases from J, with 18 bases in between. This CDR3 is built from 15 residues. The CDR3 protein is CASTGFEGRHQPQHF. The CDR3 nucleotides are TGTGCCAGCACCGGGTTTGAGGGGCGCCATCAGCCCCAGCATTTT.

This clonotype was recorded only once. The chain recombines TRBV7-2 with TRBJ1-3; D gene ambiguous. The ends were cut back, 5 bases at V and 2 bases at J, with 13 bases in the middle. The germline gives CDR1 SGHTA, CDR2 FQGNSA. This CDR3 has 15 residues. The CDR3: CASSRRGIAGNTIYF. DNA of the CDR3: TGTGCCAGCAGCCGGAGAGGGATCGCTGGAAACACCATATATTTT.

This chain joins TRBV7-8 and TRBJ1-1, with TRBD1 matching over 8 bases. This CDR3 is built from 15 residues. Unmatched junction bases numbered 8, after V lost 3 bases and J lost 5 bases. Per germline, CDR1 SGHVS and CDR2 FQNEAQ. This CDR3 is CASSLVQGARTEAFF. In DNA form, the CDR3 reads TGTGCCAGCAGCTTGGTTCAGGGGGCCCGAACTGAAGCTTTCTTT.

The genes are TRBV27 and TRBJ1-5; no clear D gene. Germline V gene data show CDR1 as MNHEY and CDR2 as SMNVEV (reference sequence). The CDR3 covers 12 residues. Trimming took off 8 bases at V and 9 bases at J, with 14 bases between the two ends. The CDR3 loop is CASGPLGLPQHF. The CDR3 coding sequence is TGTGCCAGCGGGCCCCTCGGGTTGCCCCAGCATTTT.

This clonotype appeared once. V usage is TRBV6-4 and J usage is TRBJ1-2; 7 positions agree with TRBD1. This CDR3 is built from 16 residues. Trimming removed 0 bases from V and 3 bases from J; junction bases left unmatched: 7. CDR1 MRHNA and CDR2 SNTAGT come from the germline V gene. CDR3 DNA: TGTGCCAGCAGTGACTCGCGGACAGGTGGCTACTATGGCTACACCTTC. The encoded protein is CASSDSRTGGYYGYTF.